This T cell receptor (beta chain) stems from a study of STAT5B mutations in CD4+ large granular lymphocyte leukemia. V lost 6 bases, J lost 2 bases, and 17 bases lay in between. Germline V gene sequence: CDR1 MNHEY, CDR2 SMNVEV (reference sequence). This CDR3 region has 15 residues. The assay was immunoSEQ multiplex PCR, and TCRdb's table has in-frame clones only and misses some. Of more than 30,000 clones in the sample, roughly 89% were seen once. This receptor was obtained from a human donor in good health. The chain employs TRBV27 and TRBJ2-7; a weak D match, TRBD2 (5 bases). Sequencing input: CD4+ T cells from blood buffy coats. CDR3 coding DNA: TGTGCCAGCAGCCACGAGTGGGCGGGCCCCTACGAGCAGTACTTC. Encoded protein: CASSHEWAGPYEQYF.